These 22 T cell receptor beta chains were sequenced from one sample in a study of blood T cell repertoires in COVID-19 (dated by TCRdb to about 2020). Libraries were made using the immunoSEQ multiplex PCR assay. What TCRdb holds here is the immuneACCESS table cut down to in-frame rearrangements. Part of the clones is not present; checked against another copy, under half of the missing clones reflect an unresolved V gene, and the others are unexplained. A total of under 200,000 clones appear in this sample, approximately 91% of them only once. Approximately 2.2% of the sample is taken by the ten largest. Sequenced sample: peripheral blood. These receptors all stem from a man between 18 and 29 years old with acute or convalescent COVID-19.

The chain couples TRBV5-6 to TRBJ2-7, with D maybe TRBD1 (6 bases). The germline CDR1 and CDR2 sequences are SGHDT and YYEEEE. The V end was cut by 5 bases, the J end by 2 bases, with 14 bases between. CDR3 length: 14 amino acids. Written as DNA, the CDR3 is TGTGCCAGCAGTTACAGGGTGAGGACCTACGAGCAGTACTTC. Its protein product is CASSYRVRTYEQYF.

This chain joins TRBV28 and TRBJ1-2; 8 positions agree with TRBD1. J gave up 4 bases and V 5 bases, and 27 bases lay outside the gene matches. The length of the CDR3 is 21 residues. Germline assignment: CDR1 MDHEN and CDR2 SYDVKM. As DNA, the CDR3 is TGTGCCAGCAGTCTAAGCGAGGACCCGTATTTGACAGGGGTGGGGTCCTATGGCTACACCTTC. Translating it yields CASSLSEDPYLTGVGSYGYTF.

The J gene is TRBJ1-3, the V gene TRBV5-1; TRBD1 might be the D (5 bases). Trimming stripped 3 bases from V and 4 bases from J, with 11 bases between. CDR3 length: 14 amino acids. From germline, CDR1 is SGHRS and CDR2 YFSETQ. CDR3 nucleotide sequence: TGCGCCAGCAGCTCCGGGACTGGAGGAAACACCATATATTTT. Protein sequence: CASSSGTGGNTIYF.

The gene calls are TRBV12-5 and TRBJ2-2; D remains unclear. CDR3 size: 15 residues. CDR1 and CDR2 from the germline V gene are LGHNT and FRNRAP. Trimming stripped 0 bases from V and 5 bases from J, with 10 bases between. The CDR3 region is CASGLVELPTGELFF. In nucleotides, the CDR3 is TGTGCTAGTGGTTTGGTAGAGTTACCTACCGGGGAGCTGTTTTTT. Looking up the rest from reference TRBV12-5 and TRBJ2-2 gives the full variable domain: DARVTQTPRHKVTEMGQEVTMRCQPILGHNTVFWYRQTMMQGLELLAYFRNRAPLDDSGMPKDRFSAEMPDATLATLKIQPSEPRDSAVYFCASGLVELPTGELFFGEGSRLTVL.

The CDR3 is CASSHREGTTYEQYF. For the CDR3, the DNA is TGTGCCAGCAGCCACCGGGAGGGGACGACCTACGAGCAGTACTTC. The chain is built from TRBV5-4 and TRBJ2-7, with 8 bases identical to TRBD2. CDR1 is SGHNT and CDR2 is YYREEE in the germline V gene (reference sequence). The CDR3 is made up of 15 amino acids. V shed 4 bases and J 2 bases; nucleotides not matched to a gene: 8.

The CDR3 DNA sequence: TGCGCCAGCAGCTTGGCCGGTGACTACTATGGCTACACCTTC. It translates to CASSLAGDYYGYTF. The chain combines TRBV5-1 with TRBJ1-2; D gene uncertain. V was trimmed by 0 bases and J by 3 bases, leaving 9 bases between them. The CDR3 consists of 14 residues. Per germline, CDR1 SGHRS and CDR2 YFSETQ.

This chain joins TRBV12-3 or TRBV12-4 and TRBJ1-5; the match to TRBD1 covers 9 bases. V shed 6 bases, J shed 7 bases, and the junction held 4 bases outside the gene matches. The length of the CDR3 is 13 residues. CDR3 protein: CASRWTGEQPQHF. The CDR3 nucleotides are TGTGCCAGCAGGTGGACAGGGGAACAGCCCCAGCATTTT.

The rearrangement links TRBV27 to TRBJ1-1, with 8 bases lining up with TRBD1. Unmatched junction bases numbered 2, after V lost 2 bases and J lost 0 bases. Germline lookup yields CDR1 MNHEY and CDR2 SMNVEV (reference sequence). This CDR3 comprises 15 residues. The chain's CDR3 is CASSLLTGVNTEAFF. The DNA for the CDR3 is TGTGCCAGCAGTTTACTGACAGGGGTGAACACTGAAGCTTTCTTT.

This sequence joins TRBV18 and TRBJ1-5; D possibly corresponds to TRBD1 (6 bases). Germline V CDR1 and CDR2: KGHSH, LQKENI. This CDR3 has 15 residues. V lost 3 bases and J 0 bases, leaving 9 bases between the germline ends. CDR3 protein: CASSPGQDSNQPQHF. The CDR3 DNA is TGTGCCAGCTCACCGGGACAAGATAGCAATCAGCCCCAGCATTTT. Complete variable domain (other parts from reference TRBV18 and TRBJ1-5): NAGVMQNPRHLVRRRGQEARLRCSPMKGHSHVYWYRQLPEEGLKFMVYLQKENIIDESGMPKERFSAEFPKEGPSILRIQQVVRGDSAAYFCASSPGQDSNQPQHFGDGTRLSIL.

This sequence joins TRBV6-5 and TRBJ1-1, with D tentatively TRBD1 (6 bases). There are 15 residues in the CDR3. CDR1 is MNHEY, CDR2 SVGAGI, per germline. V was clipped by 7 bases and J by 1 base, with 16 bases between them. The CDR3 spells CASTEQGGQNTEAFF. In nucleotides, the CDR3 is TGTGCCAGCACCGAACAGGGAGGGCAGAACACTGAAGCTTTCTTT.

The V gene is TRBV6-5, the J gene TRBJ1-3; D is perhaps TRBD1 (6 bases). V gave up 7 bases and J gave up 4 bases, with 14 bases separating them. Germline V gene data show CDR1 as MNHEY and CDR2 as SVGAGI. This CDR3 has 14 residues. CDR3 residues: CASNRGQPGNTIYF. As DNA, the CDR3 is TGTGCCAGCAACCGAGGACAGCCCGGAAACACCATATATTTT.

This chain joins TRBV19 and TRBJ1-1; 8 bases agree with TRBD1. Germline CDR1 and CDR2: LNHDA and SQIVND (reference sequence). The ends lost 6 bases at V and 5 bases at J; junction bases unmatched: 8. This CDR3 region has 14 residues. In nucleotides, the CDR3 is TGTGCCAGTAGCGCTTGGACAGGGAGGACTGAAGCTTTCTTT. Translating gives CASSAWTGRTEAFF. The full variable domain, its missing parts supplied by reference TRBV19 and TRBJ1-1, is DGGITQSPKYLFRKEGQNVTLSCEQNLNHDAMYWYRQDPGQGLRLIYYSQIVNDFQKGDIAEGYSVSREKKESFPLTVTSAQKNPTAFYLCASSAWTGRTEAFFGQGTRLTVV.

The V call is TRBV30, the J call TRBJ2-1, with no clear D. This CDR3 has 13 residues. V was clipped by 3 bases and J by 3 bases, with 9 bases between them. Germline V gene data show CDR1 as GTSNPN and CDR2 as SVGIG (reference sequence). CDR3 in amino acids: CAWSGVNYNEQFF. DNA for the CDR3: TGTGCCTGGAGCGGAGTTAACTACAATGAGCAGTTCTTC.

This sequence joins TRBV3-1 (or the pseudogene TRBV3-2) and TRBJ2-7, with TRBD1 identical over 9 bases. With V trimmed by 2 bases and J by 6 bases, 11 bases remained unmatched. This CDR3 has 16 residues. In germline, CDR1 is LGHDT, CDR2 YNNKEL (reference sequence). The DNA of the CDR3 is TGTGCCAGCAGCCAAACCGCGGGACAGGGACGCGGCGAGCAGTACTTC. Amino acids: CASSQTAGQGRGEQYF.

This chain uses TRBV5-4 with TRBJ2-5, with 7 bases that match TRBD1. This CDR3 is 14 amino acids long. The V gene's germline CDR1 is SGHNT and CDR2 YYREEE (reference sequence). With 4 bases clipped from V and 1 base from J, the junction kept 4 bases outside the gene matches. The CDR3 nucleotides are TGTGCCAGCAGCCTCTGGGACAGCCAAGAGACCCAGTACTTC. This encodes CASSLWDSQETQYF.

V and J are TRBV18 and TRBJ2-7, with TRBD2 matching over 14 bases. J gave up 11 bases and V 0 bases, and 9 bases lay outside the gene matches. This CDR3 spans 16 amino acids. Looked up from germline, CDR1 is KGHSH and CDR2 is LQKENI. Here the CDR3 reads CASSPPGTSGSLEKYF. In DNA form, the CDR3 reads TGTGCCAGCTCACCACCGGGGACTAGCGGGAGCCTTGAGAAGTACTTC.

J is TRBJ1-2 and V is TRBV11-2; 9 nucleotides agree with TRBD1. CDR1 is SGHAT and CDR2 is FQNNGV in the germline V gene. The CDR3 sequence is 14 residues long. J was trimmed by 8 bases and V by 5 bases; bases with no gene match: 9. Here the CDR3 reads CASSQGQGKEGYTF. CDR3 bases: TGTGCCAGCAGCCAAGGACAGGGGAAGGAGGGCTACACCTTC.

The chain combines TRBV6-5 with TRBJ2-1; 7 nucleotides match TRBD2. CDR3 length: 15 residues. V lost 7 bases and J lost 3; bases outside the gene matches: 9. The V gene's germline CDR1 is MNHEY and CDR2 SVGAGI. CDR3 coding DNA: TGTGCCAGCACCGTAGCGGGTTTGAGCTACAATGAGCAGTTCTTC. Translating it yields CASTVAGLSYNEQFF.

CDR3 sequence reads: CSARMDSLAFF. CDR3 in DNA: TGCAGTGCTAGGATGGACAGTTTAGCTTTCTTT. The V and J genes are TRBV20-1 and TRBJ1-1; D possibly corresponds to TRBD1 (6 bases). The V and J ends lost 3 bases and 10 bases respectively, with 12 bases between them. The CDR3 spans 11 residues. The germline CDR1 and CDR2 sequences are DFQATT and SNEGSKA (reference sequence).

This sequence joins TRBV5-4 and TRBJ1-2; no reliable D call. CDR3 length: 13 residues. The V end lost 1 base, the J end lost 6 bases, and 10 bases lay between the germline ends. CDR1 and CDR2 from the germline V gene are SGHNT and YYREEE (reference sequence). The CDR3 coding sequence is TGTGCCAGCAGCTTGAGGCCGGAGGATGGCTACACCTTC. This encodes CASSLRPEDGYTF.

This sequence joins TRBV24-1 and TRBJ2-2; TRBD1 agrees at 8 bases. The germline gives CDR1 KGHDR, CDR2 SFDVKD. This CDR3 is built from 16 residues. V lost 0 bases, J lost 5 bases, and 4 bases stayed unmatched. CDR3 in DNA: TGTGCCACCAGTGATTTGGGACAGGGAACAACCGGGGAGCTGTTTTTT. Its translation: CATSDLGQGTTGELFF.

V and J are TRBV12-3 or TRBV12-4 and TRBJ1-1; 8 nucleotides line up with TRBD1. The length of the CDR3 is 12 residues. V trimming: 7 bases; J trimming: 6 bases; junction bases outside the gene matches: 4. CDR3 region: CASKQGGSEAFF. The CDR3, as DNA: TGTGCCAGCAAACAGGGGGGATCTGAAGCTTTCTTT.